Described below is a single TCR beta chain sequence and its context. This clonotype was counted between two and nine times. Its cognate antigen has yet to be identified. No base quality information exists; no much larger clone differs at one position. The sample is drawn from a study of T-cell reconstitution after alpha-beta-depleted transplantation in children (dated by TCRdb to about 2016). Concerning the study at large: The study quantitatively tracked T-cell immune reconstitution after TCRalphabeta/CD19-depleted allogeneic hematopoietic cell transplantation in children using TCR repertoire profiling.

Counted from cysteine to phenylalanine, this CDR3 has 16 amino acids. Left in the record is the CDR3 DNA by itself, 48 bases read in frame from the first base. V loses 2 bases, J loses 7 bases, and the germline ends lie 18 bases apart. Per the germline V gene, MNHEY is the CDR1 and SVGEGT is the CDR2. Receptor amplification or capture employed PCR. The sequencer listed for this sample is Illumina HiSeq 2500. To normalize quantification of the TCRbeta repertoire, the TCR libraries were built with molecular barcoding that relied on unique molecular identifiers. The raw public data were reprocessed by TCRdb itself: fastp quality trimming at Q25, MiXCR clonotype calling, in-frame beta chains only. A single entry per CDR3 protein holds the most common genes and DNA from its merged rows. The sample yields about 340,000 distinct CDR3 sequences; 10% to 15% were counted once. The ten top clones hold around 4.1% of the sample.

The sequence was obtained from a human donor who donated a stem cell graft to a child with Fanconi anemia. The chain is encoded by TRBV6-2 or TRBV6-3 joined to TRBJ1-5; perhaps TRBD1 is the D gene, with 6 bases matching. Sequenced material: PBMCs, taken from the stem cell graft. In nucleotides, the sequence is TGTGCCAGCAGTTACCCGAGTGGGGGGGCAGAACAGCCCCAGCATTTT. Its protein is CASSYPSGGAEQPQHF.